A single T cell receptor beta chain is shown here with its context. It has no known antigen specificity. The junction departs from germline at one end; a sequencing error may be responsible. In the germline V gene (reference sequence), CDR1 corresponds to SEHNR and CDR2 to FQNEAQ. The CDR3 sequence holds 14 residues, the cysteine and phenylalanine included. Of all the DNA, just the CDR3 is kept, 42 bases in frame from base 1. To prepare the library, 5' RACE was applied. Instrument on record: Illumina HiSeq 2500. A second roughly 6 to 11 cycle PCR used a sample-barcoded 5' primer and a J-beta primer mix. A unique molecular identifier was introduced onto each TCR beta cDNA molecule by a template-switch 5' adaptor carrying 12 random nucleotides. Each sample yielded at least 2.5 million CDR3-containing paired-end reads. The Mint cDNA synthesis kit, primed by a TRBC-specific oligonucleotide, was used to synthesize first-strand cDNA from all RNA. All cDNA was treated with uracil-DNA glycosylase and then went through a first 18-cycle PCR with the universal primers M1SS and BC2_uni_R. The original methods were these. Each sample was normalized by randomly selecting 1 million high-quality reads, each carrying a distinct molecular identifier. Instead of being binned into consensus sequences, reads with shared molecular identifiers were discarded. MiTCR, set to a Q25 quality threshold and the strictest error-elimination algorithm, was used for CDR3 identification, clonotype clustering and error correction. A nonparametric unseen species model using Euler transformation provided a lower-bound estimate of total TCR beta diversity. TCRdb reprocessing: public reads trimmed at Q25 with fastp, clones called with MiXCR, in-frame beta chains kept. Rows with one shared CDR3 protein collapse into an entry with the most common genes and DNA. V and J calls and clone size were set by TCRdb, not the authors. Within this sample are more than 650,000 distinct CDR3 sequences, with roughly 25% of them counted one time only. The top ten hold around 2.9% of the sample.

The 40 or so donors, aged about 6 to 95 years, were systemically healthy Caucasian individuals from Russia. Roughly 11 milliliters of peripheral blood were drawn from each donor into EDTA-treated Vacutainer tubes. Ficoll-Paque density-gradient centrifugation was used to isolate PBMCs, with at least 6.5 million per sample. Total RNA, at least 5 micrograms per sample, was extracted from PBMCs with Trizol reagent. For every donor, an aliquot of PBMCs went through flow cytometry to measure the percentages of naive CD45RAhigh/CD27high T cells. The data were taken from a study of blood T cells in healthy people across ages (dated by TCRdb to the mid-2010s). Background on the whole study: In model experiments, roughly one uniquely barcoded TCR beta cDNA molecule per two T cells was captured by template switching. To track age-related changes in TCR beta repertoire diversity, the study relied on deep sequencing normalized with unique cDNA molecular identifiers. Donors were grouped into four age groups: young (average roughly 15 years), middle-aged (about 40), aged (about 60) and long-lived (approximately 82). For two donors (one aged 18 to 30 and one aged 80 or older), the study analyzed two additional independent replicas of 1 million unique cDNA reads from the same blood draw.

The full study reports these points: Bulk unsorted PBMC profiling prevented conclusive comparison of naive and antigen-experienced compartments. Compared with the aged group, more naive CD4+ T cells, fewer expanded clones and increased TCR diversity were shown by the long-lived group, suggesting age selection. A strong correlation was found between observed TCR beta diversity and the percentage of naive T cells measured by flow cytometry. Because donor CMV infection status was unknown, age-related changes in expanded clonotypes were potentially confounded. Observed TCR beta diversity per million T cells fell roughly linearly with age, and a significant reduction was already apparent by age approximately 41. Estimates of total diversity based on one million sequenced T cells were regarded as lower bounds and as underestimates.

The same sample was also studied in work on T cells of mothers and their children. The second paper further reports: Nine systemically healthy Caucasian individuals served as donors, namely three mothers together with their six children. cDNA synthesis consumed the entire amount of extracted RNA, loaded at around 1.5 ug RNA in each 15 ul reaction. In the second PCR, sample barcodes and 2-4 random nucleotides were introduced via the M1S primer. Over 8.5 million TCR beta CDR3 reads came from each mother, compared with roughly 2.8 million reads from each child. Thymic selection shapes the output of TCR recombination in a similar way in related and unrelated pairs, and inherited differences have a minor effect. Related mother-child pairs always showed normalized repertoire overlap that was slightly higher than in unrelated mother-child pairs, though the difference was never significant. No persistent microchimeric T cell clones were found, with a detection sensitivity of approximately 100 clones per million clonotypes. In the study, deep NGS was used to compare the TCR beta repertoires of mothers and children, and features distinguishing related mother-child pairs from unrelated individuals were sought. Mothers averaged approximately 41 +/- 4 years of age and children averaged around 11 +/- 4 years. After adapter ligation with NEBNext reagents, the libraries were sequenced on Illumina HiSeq 2000 with 100+100 nt paired-end reads. To prevent cross-contamination, the mother and child libraries were prepared a month apart and were sequenced in separate runs. Between 500,000 and 2,000,000 distinct TCR beta clonotypes were identified per donor. Naive TCR beta clonotypes were estimated from low-frequency clonotypes matched to each donor's FACS-determined naive share, without sorting.

The rearrangement combines TRBV7-9 with TRBJ2-5; TRBD1 fits 9 bases in the junction. TRBJ2-7 explains the end of the DNA better; the J call may be wrong. The receptor was derived from a boy younger than 18 in good health. What was sequenced was blood. CDR3 loop: CASSLGQGFGEQYF. In nucleotide form, the sequence is TGTGCCAGCAGTTTAGGACAGGGGTTTGGCGAGCAGTACTTC.